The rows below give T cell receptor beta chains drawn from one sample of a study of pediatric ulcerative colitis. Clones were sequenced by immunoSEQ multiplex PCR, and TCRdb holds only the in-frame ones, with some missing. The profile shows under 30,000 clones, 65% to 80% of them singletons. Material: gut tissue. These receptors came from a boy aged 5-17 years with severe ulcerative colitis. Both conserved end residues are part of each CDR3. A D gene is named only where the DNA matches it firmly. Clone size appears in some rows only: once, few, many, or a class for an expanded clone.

DNA: TGTGCCAGCAGCCAAGCTATAGGGGATGCCTACGAGCAGTACTTC; CDR3: CASSQAIGDAYEQYF; V: TRBV4-2; size: .; length: 15; J: TRBJ2-7; D: .
DNA: TGTGCCAGCAGCCAAAGAGGCCCTAGAGCTGTCACCGGGGAGCTGTTTTTT; CDR3: CASSQRGPRAVTGELFF; V: TRBV7-2; size: once; length: 17; J: TRBJ2-2; D: .
DNA: TGTGCCAGCAGCTTAGTTTGGTTAAATACGCAGTATTTT; CDR3: CASSLVWLNTQYF; V: TRBV11-2; size: .; length: 13; J: TRBJ2-3; D: .
DNA: TGTGCCAGCAGCTTAGACAGGGGCAATCAGCCCCAGCATTTT; CDR3: CASSLDRGNQPQHF; V: TRBV7-2; size: once; length: 14; J: TRBJ1-5; D: .
DNA: TGTGCCAGCAGCATCCTGGACAGGGTGAACACTGAAGCTTTCTTT; CDR3: CASSILDRVNTEAFF; V: TRBV5-6; size: .; length: 15; J: TRBJ1-1; D: TRBD1
DNA: TGTGCCAGCAGCTTGGGCCCCACAGGGGTTGATGGCTACACCTTC; CDR3: CASSLGPTGVDGYTF; V: TRBV5-5; size: .; length: 15; J: TRBJ1-2; D: TRBD1
DNA: TGTGCCAGCAGTCCTCGAACCGGGATCCCCGGTAGTGGGGCCAACGTCCTGACTTTC; CDR3: CASSPRTGIPGSGANVLTF; V: TRBV27; size: .; length: 19; J: TRBJ2-6; D: .
DNA: TGTGCCACCAGCAGAGGTGCCAACCAAGAGACCCAGTACTTC; CDR3: CATSRGANQETQYF; V: TRBV15; size: .; length: 14; J: TRBJ2-5; D: .
DNA: TGTGCCAGCAGCTCTTCATCAAGCGTAGACAGAACTTCCTACGAGCAGTACTTC; CDR3: CASSSSSSVDRTSYEQYF; V: TRBV11-3; size: .; length: 18; J: TRBJ2-7; D: .
DNA: TGTGCCAGCAGCTTTATCTTTGGGACTGGGGCTGGCTACACCTTC; CDR3: CASSFIFGTGAGYTF; V: TRBV7-8; size: .; length: 15; J: TRBJ1-2; D: .
DNA: TGCGCCAGCAGTCACACCAGTCCTGTTACAGGGCATAACACTGAAGCTTTCTTT; CDR3: CASSHTSPVTGHNTEAFF; V: TRBV23-1; size: large; length: 18; J: TRBJ1-1; D: .
DNA: TGTGCCAGCTCATCCTATCTAGCTGGGGCAGATACGCAGTATTTT; CDR3: CASSSYLAGADTQYF; V: TRBV18; size: .; length: 15; J: TRBJ2-3; D: .
DNA: TGTGCCAGCAGTTACGGCGAATTTGAGACCCAGTACTTC; CDR3: CASSYGEFETQYF; V: TRBV6-6; size: .; length: 13; J: TRBJ2-5; D: .
DNA: TGTGCCAGCTCACCAGGGACAGGGGGAGAATATGGCTACACCTTC; CDR3: CASSPGTGGEYGYTF; V: TRBV18; size: .; length: 15; J: TRBJ1-2; D: TRBD1
DNA: TGTGCCAGCTCACAACTCGAAGGGAGGAGGGCCTACGAGCAGTACTTC; CDR3: CASSQLEGRRAYEQYF; V: TRBV18; size: .; length: 16; J: TRBJ2-7; D: .
DNA: TGTGCCGGGGCGGGCGGGGATGAGCAGTTCTTC; CDR3: CAGAGGDEQFF; V: TRBV7-9; size: .; length: 11; J: TRBJ2-1; D: .
DNA: TGCGCCAGCAGCTTGGGCTACTACAATGAGCAGTTCTTC; CDR3: CASSLGYYNEQFF; V: TRBV5-1; size: .; length: 13; J: TRBJ2-1; D: .
DNA: TGTGCCTGGAGTGCCGACAGGGGGAAGAGTGGCTACACCTTC; CDR3: CAWSADRGKSGYTF; V: TRBV30; size: medium-sized; length: 14; J: TRBJ1-2; D: TRBD1
DNA: TGTGCCAGCAGACAGGGAGGCACCGGGGAGCTGTTTTTT; CDR3: CASRQGGTGELFF; V: TRBV2; size: once; length: 13; J: TRBJ2-2; D: .
DNA: TGTGCTAGCAGCCCATCGGACAGGGGGTCTGATACGCAGTATTTT; CDR3: CASSPSDRGSDTQYF; V: TRBV7-7; size: .; length: 15; J: TRBJ2-3; D: TRBD1
DNA: TGCAGCGTTGATTGGGGGTCTACAGGAGTCGAGCGGGCCCTCCACTTT; CDR3: CSVDWGSTGVERALHF; V: TRBV29-1; size: .; length: 16; J: TRBJ1-6; D: .
DNA: TGTGCCAGTAGCGCCAGGGACGGTGGGGAGACCCAGTACTTC; CDR3: CASSARDGGETQYF; V: TRBV25-1; size: once; length: 14; J: TRBJ2-5; D: .
DNA: TGTGCCAGTAGTATTGTGACAGGGGGGGGGAATGAGCCCCAGCATTTT; CDR3: CASSIVTGGGNEPQHF; V: TRBV19; size: .; length: 16; J: TRBJ1-5; D: TRBD1
DNA: TGCAGCGACCGGGGAAGCACAGATACGCAGTATTTT; CDR3: CSDRGSTDTQYF; V: TRBV29-1; size: .; length: 12; J: TRBJ2-3; D: .
DNA: TGCGCCAGCAGCTTGGGTGGCACCTCCAATGAGCAGTTCTTC; CDR3: CASSLGGTSNEQFF; V: TRBV5-1; size: .; length: 14; J: TRBJ2-1; D: .
DNA: TGCGCCAGCAGCCAAGCCCCCGGCTTCTATGGCTACACCTTC; CDR3: CASSQAPGFYGYTF; V: TRBV4-1; size: .; length: 14; J: TRBJ1-2; D: .
DNA: TGTGCTAGCAGCTTAGGCCGACCACCGGGACAGGGGAAAGAGACCCAGTACTTC; CDR3: CASSLGRPPGQGKETQYF; V: TRBV7-7; size: few; length: 18; J: TRBJ2-5; D: TRBD1
DNA: TGTGCCAGCAGCGTAGGTACGGAGGTCAACTATGGCTACACCTTC; CDR3: CASSVGTEVNYGYTF; V: TRBV9; size: .; length: 15; J: TRBJ1-2; D: .
DNA: TGCAGCGTAGTTACTAGCGGGACCAGCACAGATACGCAGTATTTT; CDR3: CSVVTSGTSTDTQYF; V: TRBV29-1; size: .; length: 15; J: TRBJ2-3; D: TRBD2
DNA: TGTGCCAGCAGCTACATAGACAGGGGGGCCTACAATGAGCAGTTCTTC; CDR3: CASSYIDRGAYNEQFF; V: TRBV21-1; size: .; length: 16; J: TRBJ2-1; D: .
DNA: TGTGCCAGCAGCTGGGACTTGGACAATGAGCAGTTCTTC; CDR3: CASSWDLDNEQFF; V: TRBV5-6; size: .; length: 13; J: TRBJ2-1; D: .
DNA: TGTGCCAGCAGCTTAGTCCTTGGGGGTTTCGGGGAGCAGTTCTTC; CDR3: CASSLVLGGFGEQFF; V: TRBV11-2; size: .; length: 15; J: TRBJ2-1; D: .
DNA: TGTGCCAGTAGTACCTTAAATGGGCCGTTGTTTTTT; CDR3: CASSTLNGPLFF; V: TRBV19; size: .; length: 12; J: TRBJ1-4; D: .
DNA: TGTGCCAGCAGCCAAGAAAGGATCGCAGTACCCTACGAGCAGTACTTC; CDR3: CASSQERIAVPYEQYF; V: TRBV4-2; size: .; length: 16; J: TRBJ2-7; D: .
DNA: TGTGCCAGCACCACAGGGGAGATCTCTGGGGCCAACGTCCTGACTTTC; CDR3: CASTTGEISGANVLTF; V: TRBV27; size: few; length: 16; J: TRBJ2-6; D: TRBD1
DNA: TGTGCCATCAGTGAGGACAGGGAAGCTTTCTTT; CDR3: CAISEDREAFF; V: TRBV10-3; size: few; length: 11; J: TRBJ1-1; D: .
DNA: TGCAGCGTTCTAGGGGGGGTCACCGGGGAGCTGTTTTTT; CDR3: CSVLGGVTGELFF; V: TRBV29-1; size: once; length: 13; J: TRBJ2-2; D: .
DNA: TGCGCCAGCAGCCTGACCGGTTCTGGAAACACCATATATTTT; CDR3: CASSLTGSGNTIYF; V: TRBV5-1; size: .; length: 14; J: TRBJ1-3; D: .
DNA: TGTGCCAGTAGCCAACAGGGCTACGAGCAGTACTTC; CDR3: CASSQQGYEQYF; V: TRBV19; size: medium-sized; length: 12; J: TRBJ2-7; D: .
DNA: TGCACCAGCAGCCAAGATGCCAGTAACGAGCAGTACTTC; CDR3: CTSSQDASNEQYF; V: TRBV1; size: .; length: 13; J: TRBJ2-7; D: .
DNA: TGTGCCAGCAGTTTAAATAGCCGACAGGGAGCTAACTATGGCTACACCTTC; CDR3: CASSLNSRQGANYGYTF; V: TRBV27; size: medium-sized; length: 17; J: TRBJ1-2; D: TRBD1
DNA: TGTGCCAGCAGCTTAGGAGTCGGACGCGAGCAGTACTTC; CDR3: CASSLGVGREQYF; V: TRBV7-9; size: medium-sized; length: 13; J: TRBJ2-7; D: .
DNA: TGTGCCAGTAGTACGGACCTCCTCTCTGGAAACACCATATATTTT; CDR3: CASSTDLLSGNTIYF; V: TRBV19; size: .; length: 15; J: TRBJ1-3; D: .
DNA: TGTGCCAGCAGCGCAGACCTTTACGAGCAGTACTTC; CDR3: CASSADLYEQYF; V: TRBV9; size: .; length: 12; J: TRBJ2-7; D: .
DNA: TGTGCCAGCAGCACCCGGACTAGCGGTTACAATGAGCAGTTCTTC; CDR3: CASSTRTSGYNEQFF; V: TRBV7-2; size: .; length: 15; J: TRBJ2-1; D: TRBD2
DNA: TGTGCCAGCAGCCACACACCCGGGACAGGCTCTTACAATGAGCAGTTCTTC; CDR3: CASSHTPGTGSYNEQFF; V: TRBV14; size: .; length: 17; J: TRBJ2-1; D: TRBD1
DNA: TGTGCCAGCAGCCGTAGCTCAAATCAGCCCCAGCATTTT; CDR3: CASSRSSNQPQHF; V: TRBV14; size: few; length: 13; J: TRBJ1-5; D: .
DNA: TGTGCCAGCAGCTTCGGCCCGCCGGCCATATCCGTTTTTAGAAACACCATATATTTT; CDR3: CASSFGPPAISVFRNTIYF; V: TRBV7-2; size: .; length: 19; J: TRBJ1-3; D: .
DNA: TGTGCCAGCAGCCCCCATGGGGAAAAACTGTTTTTT; CDR3: CASSPHGEKLFF; V: TRBV7-6; size: .; length: 12; J: TRBJ1-4; D: .
DNA: TGTGCCAGCAACTTGGAAGGAGGGAGCTACGAGCAGTACTTC; CDR3: CASNLEGGSYEQYF; V: TRBV2; size: .; length: 14; J: TRBJ2-7; D: .
DNA: TGTGCCAGCAGTGACGGAGTAGCGGCCCCCTACGAGCAGTACTTC; CDR3: CASSDGVAAPYEQYF; V: TRBV6-1; size: .; length: 15; J: TRBJ2-7; D: .